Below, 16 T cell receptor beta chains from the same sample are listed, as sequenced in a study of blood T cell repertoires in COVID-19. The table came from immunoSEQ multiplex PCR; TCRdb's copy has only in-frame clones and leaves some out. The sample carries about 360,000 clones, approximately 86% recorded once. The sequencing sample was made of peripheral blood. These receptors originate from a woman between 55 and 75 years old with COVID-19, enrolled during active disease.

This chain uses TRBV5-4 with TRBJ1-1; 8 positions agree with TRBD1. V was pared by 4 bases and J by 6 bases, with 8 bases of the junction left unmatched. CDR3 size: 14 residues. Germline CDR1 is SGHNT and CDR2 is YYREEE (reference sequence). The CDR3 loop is CASSRPTGDAEAFF. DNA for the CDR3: TGTGCCAGCAGCAGACCGACAGGGGACGCTGAAGCTTTCTTT.

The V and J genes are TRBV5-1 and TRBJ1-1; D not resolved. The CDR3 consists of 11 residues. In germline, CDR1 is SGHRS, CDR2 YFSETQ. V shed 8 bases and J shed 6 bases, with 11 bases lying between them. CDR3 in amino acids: CARNGSPEAFF. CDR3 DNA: TGCGCCAGAAACGGGTCCCCTGAAGCTTTCTTT.

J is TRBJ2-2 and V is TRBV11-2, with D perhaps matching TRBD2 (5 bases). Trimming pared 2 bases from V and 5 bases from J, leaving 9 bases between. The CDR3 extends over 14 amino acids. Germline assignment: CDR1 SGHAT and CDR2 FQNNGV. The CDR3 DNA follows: TGTGCCAGCAGCTTAATGTCGGGGACCGGGGAGCTGTTTTTT. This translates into CASSLMSGTGELFF.

The DNA for the CDR3 is TGTGCCAGCAGCCGCCTTGGACAGCGGATCCGTGAGCAGTACTTC. Translated, it gives CASSRLGQRIREQYF. The chain carries TRBV14 and TRBJ2-7; possibly TRBD1 for D (6 bases). Germline V CDR1 and CDR2: SGHDN, FVKESK. V was trimmed by 4 bases and J by 7 bases, leaving 20 bases between them. The CDR3 totals 15 residues.

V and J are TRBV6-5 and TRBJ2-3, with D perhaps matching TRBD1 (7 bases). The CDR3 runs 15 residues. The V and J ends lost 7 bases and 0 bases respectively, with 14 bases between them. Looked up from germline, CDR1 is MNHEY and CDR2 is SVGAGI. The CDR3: CASTIQGGSTDTQYF. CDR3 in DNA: TGTGCCAGCACGATCCAGGGGGGAAGCACAGATACGCAGTATTTT.

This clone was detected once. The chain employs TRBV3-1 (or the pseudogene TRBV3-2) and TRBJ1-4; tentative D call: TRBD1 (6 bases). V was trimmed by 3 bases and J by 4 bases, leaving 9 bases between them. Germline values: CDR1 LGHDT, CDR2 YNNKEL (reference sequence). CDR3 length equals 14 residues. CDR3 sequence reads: CASSQTGVNEKLFF. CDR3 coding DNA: TGTGCCAGCAGCCAGACAGGAGTTAATGAAAAACTGTTTTTT.

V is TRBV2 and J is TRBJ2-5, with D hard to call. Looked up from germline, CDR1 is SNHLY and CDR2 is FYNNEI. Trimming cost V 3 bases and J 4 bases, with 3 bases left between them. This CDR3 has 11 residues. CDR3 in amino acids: CASSERETQYF. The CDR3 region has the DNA TGTGCCAGCAGTGAGAGAGAGACCCAGTACTTC.

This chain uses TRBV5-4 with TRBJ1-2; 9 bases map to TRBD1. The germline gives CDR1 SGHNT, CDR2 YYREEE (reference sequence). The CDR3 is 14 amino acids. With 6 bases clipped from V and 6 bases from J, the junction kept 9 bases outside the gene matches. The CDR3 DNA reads TGTGCCAGCACCCTAGGGGACAGGGCGGATGGCTACACCTTC. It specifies CASTLGDRADGYTF.

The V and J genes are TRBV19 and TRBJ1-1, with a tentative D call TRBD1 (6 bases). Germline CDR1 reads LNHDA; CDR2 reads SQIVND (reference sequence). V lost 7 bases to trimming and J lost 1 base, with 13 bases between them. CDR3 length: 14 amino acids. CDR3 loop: CASTSSDRNTEAFF. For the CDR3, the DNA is TGTGCCAGTACTTCTTCGGACAGGAACACTGAAGCTTTCTTT.

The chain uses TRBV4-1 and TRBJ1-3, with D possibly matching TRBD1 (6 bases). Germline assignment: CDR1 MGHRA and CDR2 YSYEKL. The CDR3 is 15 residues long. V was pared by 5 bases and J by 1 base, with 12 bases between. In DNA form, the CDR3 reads TGCGCCAGCAGCACATACAGGGTTTCTGGAAACACCATATATTTT. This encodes CASSTYRVSGNTIYF.

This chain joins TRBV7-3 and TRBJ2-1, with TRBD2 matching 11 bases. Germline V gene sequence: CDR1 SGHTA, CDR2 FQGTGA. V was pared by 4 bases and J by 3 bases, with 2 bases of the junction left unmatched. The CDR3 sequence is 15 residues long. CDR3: CASSSGTSGYNEQFF. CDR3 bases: TGTGCCAGCAGCTCCGGGACTAGCGGCTACAATGAGCAGTTCTTC.

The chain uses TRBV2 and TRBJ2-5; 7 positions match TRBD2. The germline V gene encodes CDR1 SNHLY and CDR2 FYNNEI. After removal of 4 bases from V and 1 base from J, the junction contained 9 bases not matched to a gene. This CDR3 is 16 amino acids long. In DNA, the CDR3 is TGTGCCAGCAGTGTAAGGGAGCGGGGCTTCCAAGAGACCCAGTACTTC. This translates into CASSVRERGFQETQYF.

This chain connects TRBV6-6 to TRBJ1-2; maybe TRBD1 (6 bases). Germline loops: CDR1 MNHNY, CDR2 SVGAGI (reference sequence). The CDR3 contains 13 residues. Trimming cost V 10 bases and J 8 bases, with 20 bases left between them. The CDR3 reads CATNDPGGKGYTF. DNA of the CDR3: TGTGCCACCAACGACCCGGGGGGCAAAGGCTACACCTTC.

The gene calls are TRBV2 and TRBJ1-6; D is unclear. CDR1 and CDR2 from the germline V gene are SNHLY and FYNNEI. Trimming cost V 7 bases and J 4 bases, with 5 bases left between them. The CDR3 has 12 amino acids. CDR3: CASKAYNSPLHF. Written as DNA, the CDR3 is TGTGCCAGCAAAGCGTATAATTCACCCCTCCACTTT.

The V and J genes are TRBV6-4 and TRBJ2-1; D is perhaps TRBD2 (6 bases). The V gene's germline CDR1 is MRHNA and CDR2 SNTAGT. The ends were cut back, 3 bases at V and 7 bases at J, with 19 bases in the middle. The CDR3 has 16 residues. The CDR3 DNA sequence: TGTGCCAGCAGTGAGGGTCCGGGGTCGGGGAGGAATGAGCAGTTCTTC. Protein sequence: CASSEGPGSGRNEQFF.

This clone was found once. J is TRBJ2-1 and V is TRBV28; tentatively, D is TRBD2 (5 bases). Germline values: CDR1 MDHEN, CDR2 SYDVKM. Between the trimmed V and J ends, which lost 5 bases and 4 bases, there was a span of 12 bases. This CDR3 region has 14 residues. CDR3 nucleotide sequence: TGTGCCAGCAGTCTTCGGACTTTTTACAATGAGCAGTTCTTC. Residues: CASSLRTFYNEQFF.